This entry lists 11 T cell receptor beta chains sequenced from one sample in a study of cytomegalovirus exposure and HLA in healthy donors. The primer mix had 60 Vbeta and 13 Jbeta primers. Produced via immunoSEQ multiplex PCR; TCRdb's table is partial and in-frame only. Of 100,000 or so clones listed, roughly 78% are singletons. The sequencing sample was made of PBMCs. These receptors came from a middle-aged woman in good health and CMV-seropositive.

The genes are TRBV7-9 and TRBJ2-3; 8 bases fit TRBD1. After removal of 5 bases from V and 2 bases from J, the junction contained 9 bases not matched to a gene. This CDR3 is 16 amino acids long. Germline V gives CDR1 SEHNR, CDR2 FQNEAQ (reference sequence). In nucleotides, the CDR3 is TGTGCCAGCAGCACCTCTCAGACAGGGGCCACAGATACGCAGTATTTT. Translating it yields CASSTSQTGATDTQYF.

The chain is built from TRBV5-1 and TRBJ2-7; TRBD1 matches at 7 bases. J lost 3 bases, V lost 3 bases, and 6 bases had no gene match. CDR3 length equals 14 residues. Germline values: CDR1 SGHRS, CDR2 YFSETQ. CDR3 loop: CASSSGQIVYEQYF. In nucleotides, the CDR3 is TGCGCCAGCAGCTCGGGACAGATCGTCTACGAGCAGTACTTC.

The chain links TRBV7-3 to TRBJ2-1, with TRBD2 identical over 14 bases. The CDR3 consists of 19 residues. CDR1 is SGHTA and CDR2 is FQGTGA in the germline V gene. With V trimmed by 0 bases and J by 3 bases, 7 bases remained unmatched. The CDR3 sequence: CASSLTPGTSGRDYNEQFF. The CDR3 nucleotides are TGTGCCAGCAGCTTAACTCCGGGGACTAGCGGGAGAGACTACAATGAGCAGTTCTTC.

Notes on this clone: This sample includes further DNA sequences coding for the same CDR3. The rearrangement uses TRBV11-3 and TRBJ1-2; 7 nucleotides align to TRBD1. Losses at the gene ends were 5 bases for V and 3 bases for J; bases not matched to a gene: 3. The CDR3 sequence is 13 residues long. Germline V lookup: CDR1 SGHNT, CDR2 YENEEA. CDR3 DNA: TGTGCCAGCAGCCCCGACAGGGACTATGGCTACACCTTC. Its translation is CASSPDRDYGYTF.

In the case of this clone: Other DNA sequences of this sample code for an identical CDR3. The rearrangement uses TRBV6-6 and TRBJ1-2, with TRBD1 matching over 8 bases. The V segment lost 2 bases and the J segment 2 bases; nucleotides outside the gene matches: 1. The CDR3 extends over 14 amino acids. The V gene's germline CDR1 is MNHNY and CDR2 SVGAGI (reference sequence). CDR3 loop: CASSYGTGNYGYTF. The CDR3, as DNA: TGTGCCAGCAGTTACGGGACAGGCAACTATGGCTACACCTTC.

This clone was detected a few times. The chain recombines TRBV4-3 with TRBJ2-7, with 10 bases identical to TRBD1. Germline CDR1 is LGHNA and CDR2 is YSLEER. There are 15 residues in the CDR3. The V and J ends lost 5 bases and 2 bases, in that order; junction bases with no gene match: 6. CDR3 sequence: CASSIGGTGAYEQYF. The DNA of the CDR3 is TGCGCCAGCAGCATAGGCGGGACAGGGGCCTACGAGCAGTACTTC.

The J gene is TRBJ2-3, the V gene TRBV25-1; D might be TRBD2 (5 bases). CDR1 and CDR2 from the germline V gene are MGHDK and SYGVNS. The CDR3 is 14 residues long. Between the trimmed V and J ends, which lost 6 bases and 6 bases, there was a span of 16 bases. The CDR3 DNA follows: TGTGCCAGCAGCCATAGCGATACTGGGGATACGCAGTATTTT. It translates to CASSHSDTGDTQYF.

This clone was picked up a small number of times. The DNA for the CDR3 is TGTGCCAGCAGTTGGGGACATTCGAGGGGCACTGAAGCTTTCTTT. This codes for CASSWGHSRGTEAFF. This chain connects TRBV6-5 to TRBJ1-1; the D gene is possibly TRBD1 (6 bases). This CDR3 is built from 15 residues. CDR1 MNHEY and CDR2 SVGAGI come from the germline V gene. V lost 4 bases, J lost 4 bases, and 16 bases lay in between.

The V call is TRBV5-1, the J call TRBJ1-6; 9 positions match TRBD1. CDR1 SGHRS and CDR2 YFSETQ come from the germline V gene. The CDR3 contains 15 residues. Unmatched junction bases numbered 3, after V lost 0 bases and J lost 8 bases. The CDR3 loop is CASSLDRDRDSPLHF. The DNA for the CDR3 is TGCGCCAGCAGCTTGGATAGGGACAGGGATTCACCCCTCCACTTT.

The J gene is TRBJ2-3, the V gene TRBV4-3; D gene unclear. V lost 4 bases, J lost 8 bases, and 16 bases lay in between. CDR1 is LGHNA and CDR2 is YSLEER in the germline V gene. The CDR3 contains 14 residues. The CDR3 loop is CASSRSVALPTQYF. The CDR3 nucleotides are TGCGCCAGCAGCCGATCCGTAGCACTGCCTACGCAGTATTTT.

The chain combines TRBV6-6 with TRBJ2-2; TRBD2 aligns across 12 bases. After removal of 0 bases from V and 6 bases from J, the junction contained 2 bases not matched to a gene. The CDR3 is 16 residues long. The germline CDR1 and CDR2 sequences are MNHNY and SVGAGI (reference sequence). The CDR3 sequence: CASSYSRLAGAGELFF. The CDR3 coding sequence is TGTGCCAGCAGTTACTCGAGACTAGCGGGAGCCGGGGAGCTGTTTTTT.